Below are 22 T cell receptor beta chains sequenced from a single sample in a study of T-cell memory formation after mild COVID-19. One entry per CDR3 protein results from TCRdb running MiXCR on the 5' RACE reads. Found here are 500,000 to 550,000 distinct CDR3 sequences, about a fifth of them singletons; the top ten hold approximately 12%. Specimen: PBMCs or a T cell subset sorted from them (not recorded which). All receptors come from an adult woman who had mild COVID-19 (a few samples of this study predate the infection). Cell type and time point are not known.

This clonotype was recorded a few times. The CDR3 spells CSAVDGAGGAYEQYF. In DNA form, the CDR3 reads TGCAGTGCTGTAGACGGAGCGGGGGGAGCCTACGAGCAGTACTTC. This chain links TRBV20-1 with TRBJ2-7; 9 nucleotides match TRBD2. In germline, CDR1 is DFQATT, CDR2 SNEGSKA (reference sequence). V gave up 5 bases and J gave up 2 bases; unmatched junction bases: 10. The CDR3 totals 15 residues.

This clonotype occurred many times. This rearrangement joins TRBV7-2 to TRBJ2-1, with 8 bases identical to TRBD2. V lost 1 base and J lost 10; bases outside the gene matches: 9. CDR1 is SGHTA, CDR2 FQGNSA, per germline. CDR3 length: 15 amino acids. CDR3 DNA sequence: TGTGCCAGCAGCTTAGGGTTAGCGGGACCGGGGGAGCAGTTCTTC. Its translation is CASSLGLAGPGEQFF.

This clonotype was seen a few times. V is TRBV24-1 and J is TRBJ2-7; perhaps TRBD2 as D (6 bases). The germline CDR1 and CDR2 sequences are KGHDR and SFDVKD. The CDR3 totals 13 residues. V lost 6 bases to trimming and J lost 7 bases, with 15 bases between them. The CDR3 sequence: CATSPGGTKEQYF. DNA of the CDR3: TGTGCCACCAGTCCCGGAGGGACGAAGGAGCAGTACTTC.

Details on this clonotype: The junction departs from the called germline gene at one end, perhaps through a read error. This chain connects TRBV6-1 to TRBJ2-1; TRBD1 matches 7 bases. The CDR3 length is 15 residues. Germline CDR1 and CDR2: MNHNS and SASEGT. CDR3 DNA sequence: TGTGCCACCTTCTCAGGACCTAAGGGGGCCGGTGAGCAGTTATTC. Its translation is CATFSGPKGAGEQLF.

V is TRBV20-1 and J is TRBJ1-1, with D uncertain. This CDR3 spans 14 amino acids. The ends were cut back, 3 bases at V and 1 base at J, with 12 bases in the middle. The germline V gene has CDR1 DFQATT and CDR2 SNEGSKA (reference sequence). CDR3 loop: CSASAQLANTEAFF. CDR3 nucleotides: TGCAGTGCTAGTGCCCAGTTGGCGAACACTGAAGCTTTCTTT.

V and J are TRBV7-2 and TRBJ2-1, with 9 bases identical to TRBD2. V shed 1 base, J shed 5 bases, and the junction held 0 bases outside the gene matches. CDR1 SGHTA and CDR2 FQGNSA come from the germline V gene. The CDR3 has 14 amino acids. DNA of the CDR3: TGTGCCAGCAGCTTAGGCGGGGGGGACAATGAGCAGTTCTTC. It codes for CASSLGGGDNEQFF.

The rearrangement joins TRBV5-1 to TRBJ1-4, with 9 nucleotides matching TRBD1. This CDR3 contains 14 residues. Per the germline V gene, CDR1 is SGHRS and CDR2 is YFSETQ. V was clipped by 6 bases and J by 8 bases; unmatched bases: 8. The CDR3 spells CASTTGGSEEKLFF. The CDR3 DNA sequence: TGCGCCAGCACCACAGGGGGCTCGGAGGAAAAACTGTTTTTT.

This chain uses TRBV7-9 with TRBJ2-2; 9 bases align to TRBD2. The junction had 11 bases not matched to a gene; V was cut back by 3 bases and J by 3 bases. Germline V CDR1 and CDR2: SEHNR, FQNEAQ (reference sequence). The CDR3 is 18 residues long. The CDR3: CASSLGINSGRDTGELFF. The CDR3, as DNA: TGTGCCAGCAGCTTGGGCATTAATAGCGGGAGAGACACCGGGGAGCTGTTTTTT.

This clonotype was picked up a small number of times. This chain connects TRBV20-1 to TRBJ1-6; D not resolved. V lost 2 bases and J lost 10, with 15 bases in between. CDR3 length: 14 amino acids. Germline assignment: CDR1 DFQATT and CDR2 SNEGSKA (reference sequence). CDR3 sequence (DNA): TGCAGTGCTAGAACCACAGCCGCGGGCTCACCCCTCCACTTT. Residues: CSARTTAAGSPLHF.

This clonotype was observed a handful of times. The V call is TRBV20-1, the J call TRBJ2-5; TRBD2 matches 7 bases. The CDR3 extends over 15 amino acids. V gave up 0 bases and J gave up 2 bases; unmatched junction bases: 6. Germline V gene sequence: CDR1 DFQATT, CDR2 SNEGSKA (reference sequence). The CDR3 spells CSARDRASGQETQYF. The CDR3 DNA reads as TGCAGTGCTAGAGATCGGGCTAGCGGACAAGAGACCCAGTACTTC.

The chain employs TRBV7-9 and TRBJ1-1; tentatively, D is TRBD1 (5 bases). The CDR3 is 16 amino acids. CDR1 is SEHNR, CDR2 FQNEAQ, per germline (reference sequence). Trimming pared 7 bases from V and 4 bases from J, leaving 22 bases between. CDR3 in amino acids: CASTPPSVRVTTEAFF. In DNA, the CDR3 is TGTGCCAGCACCCCGCCATCAGTCAGGGTGACCACTGAAGCTTTCTTT.

The sample holds a few counts of this clonotype. The chain carries TRBV10-3 and TRBJ2-1; 12 bases are shared with TRBD2. Germline V gives CDR1 ENHRY, CDR2 SYGVKD. With 0 bases clipped from V and 6 bases from J, the junction kept 3 bases outside the gene matches. The CDR3 has 16 amino acids. Here the CDR3 DNA reads TGTGCCATCAGTGAGTCAGGACTAGCGGGGCGCAATGAGCAGTTCTTC. It encodes CAISESGLAGRNEQFF.

The chain combines TRBV5-1 with TRBJ2-2; D remains ambiguous. This CDR3 has 14 amino acids. V was cut by 2 bases and J by 4 bases, with 9 bases left in between. Germline assignment: CDR1 SGHRS and CDR2 YFSETQ. CDR3 amino acids: CASSLESGTGELFF. CDR3 DNA sequence: TGCGCCAGCAGCTTAGAGTCAGGCACCGGGGAGCTGTTTTTT.

This clonotype was counted a few times. The chain carries TRBV6-4 and TRBJ2-1; 12 bases agree with TRBD2. The CDR3 consists of 16 residues. Trimming removed 7 bases from V and 2 bases from J; junction bases left unmatched: 6. Germline CDR1 reads MRHNA; CDR2 reads SNTAGT. The CDR3 coding sequence is TGTGCCAGCACCGCTCTAGCGGGAGGGCCCTACAATGAGCAGTTCTTC. It is translated as CASTALAGGPYNEQFF.

The V gene is TRBV29-1, the J gene TRBJ1-2, with no clear D. CDR1 and CDR2 (germline): SQVTM, ANQGSEA. The length of the CDR3 is 10 residues. The V end lost 5 bases, the J end lost 5 bases, and 6 bases lay between the germline ends. The CDR3 sequence: CSVLTYGYTF. The CDR3 DNA reads as TGCAGCGTTTTGACGTATGGCTACACCTTC.

The chain links TRBV7-2 to TRBJ2-1, with TRBD2 matching 11 bases. From germline, CDR1 is SGHTA and CDR2 FQGNSA. This CDR3 has 17 residues. Trimming took 2 bases from V and 4 from J; bases not matched to a gene: 7. The CDR3 loop is CASSLPPGLAEYNEQFF. CDR3 nucleotides: TGTGCCAGCAGCTTACCCCCGGGACTAGCGGAGTACAATGAGCAGTTCTTC.

V is TRBV9 and J is TRBJ2-1, with 9 nucleotides matching TRBD2. Germline CDR1 is SGDLS and CDR2 is YYNGEE. There are 16 residues in the CDR3. V lost 3 bases and J lost 9; bases outside the gene matches: 13. CDR3 protein: CASSALSGSQTGEQFF. As DNA, the CDR3 is TGTGCCAGCAGCGCACTTAGCGGGAGTCAGACGGGTGAGCAGTTCTTC.

The chain has TRBV5-5 and TRBJ2-6; D might be TRBD2 (5 bases). Trimming removed 4 bases from V and 0 bases from J, with 11 bases in between. Germline CDR1 is SGHKS and CDR2 is YYEKEE (reference sequence). CDR3 size: 16 residues. This CDR3 reads CASSRWRPSGANVLTF. CDR3 coding DNA: TGTGCCAGCAGCCGCTGGAGGCCCTCTGGGGCCAACGTCCTGACTTTC.

This clonotype turned up a few times. The DNA for the CDR3 is TGTGCCACCAGCAGAGATCAGTATGCTGAAGCTTTCTTT. It codes for CATSRDQYAEAFF. The chain employs TRBV15 and TRBJ1-1; no clear D. This CDR3 is built from 13 residues. Germline CDR1 reads LNHNV; CDR2 reads YYDKDF (reference sequence). Trimming took off 0 bases at V and 6 bases at J, with 8 bases between the two ends.

This clonotype came up a few times. V is TRBV7-2 and J is TRBJ2-1, with TRBD2 matching 10 bases. The junction had 7 bases not matched to a gene; V was cut back by 7 bases and J by 4 bases. CDR1 and CDR2 from the germline V gene are SGHTA and FQGNSA. The CDR3 length is 15 residues. CDR3 nucleotide sequence: TGTGCCAGCACCTTTACTAGCGGGACATACAATGAGCAGTTCTTC. Its translation: CASTFTSGTYNEQFF.

The CDR3 spells CASSRTSPPELFF. The CDR3 DNA is TGTGCCAGCAGCCGGACTAGCCCTCCCGAGCTGTTTTTT. V gene TRBV27 combines with J gene TRBJ2-2; 8 bases agree with TRBD2. The CDR3 covers 13 residues. Germline lookup yields CDR1 MNHEY and CDR2 SMNVEV (reference sequence). J was trimmed by 11 bases and V by 6 bases; bases with no gene match: 8.

This clonotype was seen a handful of times. This chain connects TRBV7-2 to TRBJ2-7, with TRBD1 identical over 9 bases. The CDR3 is 15 residues long. V gave up 4 bases and J gave up 6 bases; unmatched junction bases: 10. Germline CDR1 reads SGHTA; CDR2 reads FQGNSA. This chain's CDR3 is CASSSYGQGRSEQYF. DNA for the CDR3: TGTGCCAGCAGCTCCTACGGACAGGGGAGGAGCGAGCAGTACTTC.